Listed below are T cell receptor beta chains from one sample, sequenced in a study of T cell repertoires in cytomegalovirus infection. TCRdb re-called the reads through MiXCR, storing one row per CDR3 protein. Counted here are around 290,000 distinct CDR3 sequences, about 25% occurring once; the ten biggest clones make up around 14%. The specimen was PBMCs. These receptors all come from a human donor in good health (CMV status not recorded). Some clones in this sample may be carry-over from other donors' samples. Each CDR3 is given with its conserved first and last residue. Each record gives: V gene, J gene, clone size, CDR3 protein. Clone size, where shown, is once, few, many, or a class for clones that have expanded.

TRBV7-2,TRBJ2-3,.,CASSWGAGVTDTQYF
TRBV5-1,TRBJ2-2,once,CASSRDGELFF
TRBV20-1,TRBJ2-7,once,CSAKYGTGTDEQYF
TRBV7-6,TRBJ2-1,many,CASSFPKSPDRGSNEQFF
TRBV12-5,TRBJ1-2,once,CASGSGEGYTF
TRBV4-2,TRBJ1-1,.,CASSQESNREAFF
TRBV4-3,TRBJ2-6,.,CASSQMLGGANVLTF
TRBV5-1,TRBJ2-5,.,CASSDTGAAGLETQYF
TRBV7-2,TRBJ1-1,.,CASSLEAGGDTEAFF
TRBV12-3/TRBV12-4,TRBJ2-7,.,CASQRGGSSYEQYF
TRBV5-1,TRBJ2-6,few,CASSSAGSGANVLTF
TRBV5-1,TRBJ2-2,few,CASSLKGANTGELFF
TRBV6-2/TRBV6-3,TRBJ1-4,.,CASSPPGTSNEKLFF
TRBV11-2,TRBJ2-3,.,CASSSKSSAGTDTQYF
TRBV2,TRBJ1-2,.,CAGGTGGYGYTF
TRBV6-5,TRBJ2-2,.,CASSYRLDTGELFF
TRBV28,TRBJ1-1,few,CASSTRTGGYSEAFF
TRBV20-1,TRBJ2-7,few,CSAENSETRFYEQYF
TRBV7-2,TRBJ2-7,many,CASSLVGGGSSPYEQYF
TRBV6-4,TRBJ2-1,.,CASSDSSRGTEQFF
TRBV7-2,TRBJ2-3,many,CASSSSGLSTDTQYF
TRBV11-2,TRBJ1-1,many,CASSPGQAAFF
TRBV20-1,TRBJ1-1,once,CSARWGVSEAFF
TRBV7-2,TRBJ2-3,many,CASSLVPLRAGDTQYF
TRBV6-8,TRBJ2-1,few,CASSYYRTTNEQFF
TRBV7-2,TRBJ2-7,many,CASSEGVRGYEQYF
TRBV7-2,TRBJ2-1,many,CASSPSGRAGTNEQFF
TRBV12-3/TRBV12-4,TRBJ1-4,few,CASSFGTWDEKLFF
TRBV2,TRBJ2-2,.,CASSDVSSANTGELFF
TRBV5-6,TRBJ2-7,few,CASSLTPGTRTYEQYF
TRBV11-2,TRBJ1-4,many,CASSRGGSGEKLFF
TRBV28,TRBJ2-1,.,CASSYRGGGNNEQFF
TRBV20-1,TRBJ2-5,.,CSASLAGQETQYF
TRBV28,TRBJ2-5,.,CASSSGASGTQYF
TRBV6-1,TRBJ2-3,.,CASSEGLTRRGTDTQYF